This TCR beta chain came from a study of PD-L1 blockade in urothelial cancer. Spike-ins of synthetic TCR analog templates went into each PCR. Some clones are missing from TCRdb's copy, which holds only in-frame ones; the method was immunoSEQ multiplex PCR. In the table there are under 35,000 clones, roughly 86% of which are singletons. The table lists this clone with a count of one. This CDR3 is built from 11 residues. Germline-derived CDR1 and CDR2 are DFQATT and SNEGSKA (reference sequence). With 6 bases clipped from V and 5 bases from J, the junction kept 1 base outside the gene matches. The source material was PBMCs, sampled around atezolizumab (anti-PD-L1) treatment. The chain carries TRBV20-1 and TRBJ2-5; 9 nucleotides align to TRBD1. This TCR derives from a man aged 50 to 60 with urothelial cancer. The CDR3 region is CSADRGETQYF. The CDR3 bases are TGCAGTGCAGACAGGGGGGAGACCCAGTACTTC.